A single sample is the source of the 27 T cell receptor beta chains below, sequenced in a study of blood T cell repertoires in COVID-19. The protocol was immunoSEQ multiplex PCR, while the TCRdb copy is restricted to in-frame clones and leaves out a portion. Seen here are under 300,000 clones, approximately 82% observed once, and the top ten hold roughly 2%. Sequencing input: peripheral blood. The source of these receptors is a man aged 25-45 years who had recovered from COVID-19.

V usage is TRBV7-9 and J usage is TRBJ1-1, with D perhaps matching TRBD1 (5 bases). The germline V and J ends were trimmed by 2 bases and 1 base, with 8 bases remaining between them. The CDR3 is made up of 14 amino acids. The germline V gene has CDR1 SEHNR and CDR2 FQNEAQ (reference sequence). DNA of the CDR3: TGTGCCAGCAGCTTAAGGGGCCAGAACACTGAAGCTTTCTTT. As protein: CASSLRGQNTEAFF.

This sequence joins TRBV27 and TRBJ2-3, with 10 bases aligning to TRBD2. This CDR3 comprises 15 residues. After removal of 3 bases from V and 1 base from J, the junction contained 1 base not matched to a gene. From germline, CDR1 is MNHEY and CDR2 SMNVEV (reference sequence). As DNA, the CDR3 is TGTGCCAGCAGTTTCCTAGCGGGGGGCACAGATACGCAGTATTTT. Protein: CASSFLAGGTDTQYF.

DNA for the CDR3: TGTGCCAGCAGTCTAGACTCCGACAGGGGGCGGGTCACAGATACGCAGTATTTT. Amino acid sequence: CASSLDSDRGRVTDTQYF. The chain combines TRBV28 with TRBJ2-3; TRBD1 aligns across 10 bases. This CDR3 comprises 18 residues. Germline V gene sequence: CDR1 MDHEN, CDR2 SYDVKM. The V segment lost 5 bases and the J segment 2 bases; nucleotides outside the gene matches: 13.

The chain has TRBV5-4 and TRBJ2-1; TRBD2 agrees at 8 bases. This CDR3 has 12 amino acids. Trimming took 4 bases from V and 15 from J; bases not matched to a gene: 9. In germline, CDR1 is SGHNT, CDR2 YYREEE (reference sequence). CDR3 residues: CASSPDGGGPFF. DNA for the CDR3: TGTGCCAGCAGCCCGGACGGGGGGGGGCCGTTCTTC.

The CDR3 DNA follows: TGTGCCAGTAGCCCCGAGGACAGGACCAATTCACCCCTCCACTTT. This gives the protein CASSPEDRTNSPLHF. This rearrangement joins TRBV19 to TRBJ1-6; 7 nucleotides align to TRBD1. The CDR3 has 15 residues. Germline-derived CDR1 and CDR2 are LNHDA and SQIVND (reference sequence). After removal of 6 bases from V and 7 bases from J, the junction contained 9 bases not matched to a gene.

The J gene is TRBJ1-5, the V gene TRBV3-1 (or the pseudogene TRBV3-2); D is unclear. The CDR3 runs 13 residues. Germline loops: CDR1 LGHDT, CDR2 YNNKEL (reference sequence). V was pared by 6 bases and J by 0 bases, with 6 bases between. CDR3 loop: CASSQDSNQPQHF. CDR3 nucleotide sequence: TGTGCCAGCAGTCAGGATAGCAATCAGCCCCAGCATTTT.

This rearrangement joins TRBV2 to TRBJ1-3, with D hard to call. The germline V gene encodes CDR1 SNHLY and CDR2 FYNNEI. The V gene lost 7 bases and the J gene lost 0 bases, with 10 bases spanning the gap. This CDR3 contains 14 residues. This CDR3 reads CASNKQSSGNTIYF. The CDR3 bases are TGTGCCAGCAATAAACAGAGCTCTGGAAACACCATATATTTT.

This chain uses TRBV28 with TRBJ1-4; 7 bases map to TRBD1. Germline trimming cut 5 bases from V and 10 bases from J; bases unmatched to any gene: 1. CDR3 length: 11 residues. Germline V gene sequence: CDR1 MDHEN, CDR2 SYDVKM. The CDR3 loop reads CASSPGGKLFF. CDR3 in DNA: TGTGCCAGCAGTCCAGGGGGAAAACTGTTTTTT.

This clone was recorded only once. The chain uses TRBV7-9 and TRBJ2-3, with D perhaps TRBD2 (5 bases). The ends were cut back, 3 bases at V and 6 bases at J, with 10 bases in the middle. Germline V gives CDR1 SEHNR, CDR2 FQNEAQ (reference sequence). This CDR3 comprises 13 residues. DNA of the CDR3: TGTGCCAGCAGCTTGAGAGCGGCGGATACGCAGTATTTT. This codes for CASSLRAADTQYF.

The gene calls are TRBV3-1 (or the pseudogene TRBV3-2) and TRBJ1-2, with D tentatively TRBD1 (5 bases). Germline loops: CDR1 LGHDT, CDR2 YNNKEL (reference sequence). This CDR3 contains 15 residues. V lost 0 bases and J lost 8, with 16 bases in between. Written as DNA, the CDR3 is TGTGCCAGCAGCCAAGAAGGGGCAGTGGGAACGGGCTACACCTTC. It codes for CASSQEGAVGTGYTF.

The chain is built from TRBV11-1 and TRBJ2-1; D is unclear. Per the germline V gene, CDR1 is SGHAT and CDR2 is FQDESV (reference sequence). V was pared by 8 bases and J by 7 bases, with 18 bases between. This CDR3 region has 14 residues. In DNA, the CDR3 is TGTGCCAGCTCCCCCGCGGTCGGAGTAAATGAGCAGTTCTTC. This codes for CASSPAVGVNEQFF.

The DNA of the CDR3 is TGTGCCAGCTCTCGCGGGACGGGGGGTTCACCCCTCCACTTT. Its translation is CASSRGTGGSPLHF. This sequence joins TRBV18 and TRBJ1-6; maybe TRBD1 (5 bases). The germline V gene has CDR1 KGHSH and CDR2 LQKENI. The CDR3 contains 14 residues. Trimming removed 6 bases at V and 9 bases at J, with 15 bases between.

This chain joins TRBV7-3 and TRBJ2-5, with 7 nucleotides matching TRBD1. The CDR3 consists of 14 residues. CDR1 and CDR2 from the germline V gene are SGHTA and FQGTGA. J was trimmed by 7 bases and V by 4 bases; bases with no gene match: 9. This CDR3 reads CASSSTGDGGTQYF. The CDR3 region has the DNA TGTGCCAGCAGCTCAACAGGGGATGGCGGGACCCAGTACTTC.

CDR3 coding DNA: TGTGCCAGCAGTTACTCTGACAGGGCTCTAGCCAAAAACATTCAGTACTTC. Encoded protein: CASSYSDRALAKNIQYF. This chain links TRBV6-2 or TRBV6-3 with TRBJ2-4; 7 nucleotides match TRBD1. J gave up 0 bases and V 0 bases, and 5 bases lay outside the gene matches. The CDR3 runs 17 residues. Germline CDR1 is MNHEY and CDR2 is SVGEGT.

This clone has a handful of counts. The chain carries TRBV5-6 and TRBJ2-7, with 8 bases that match TRBD1. V lost 4 bases and J lost 2; bases outside the gene matches: 5. The CDR3 is made up of 14 amino acids. Germline V gives CDR1 SGHDT, CDR2 YYEEEE. CDR3 sequence reads: CASSEGQVAYEQYF. The CDR3 DNA sequence: TGTGCCAGCAGCGAGGGACAGGTCGCCTACGAGCAGTACTTC.

This rearrangement joins TRBV4-2 to TRBJ2-1, with TRBD2 matching 7 bases. There are 15 residues in the CDR3. The V and J ends lost 4 bases and 7 bases, in that order; junction bases with no gene match: 10. Germline values: CDR1 LGHNA, CDR2 YNFKEQ. The CDR3 reads CASSPSQRGRNEQFF. Here the CDR3 DNA reads TGTGCCAGCAGCCCTTCACAGCGGGGACGGAATGAGCAGTTCTTC.

The CDR3 nucleotides read TGCAGCGTTGAAGGGACGTGGGGGCAAGGTGGCTACACCTTC. It specifies CSVEGTWGQGGYTF. The rearrangement uses TRBV29-1 and TRBJ1-2, with TRBD1 as a possible D gene (6 bases). Trimming pared 1 base from V and 7 bases from J, leaving 16 bases between. The CDR3 runs to 14 residues. Germline CDR1 and CDR2: SQVTM and ANQGSEA. The variable domain in full, with the rest retrieved from reference TRBV29-1 and TRBJ1-2, is SAVISQKPSRDICQRGTSLTIQCQVDSQVTMMFWYRQQPGQSLTLIATANQGSEATYESGFVIDKFPISRPNLTFSTLTVSNMSPEDSSIYLCSVEGTWGQGGYTFGSGTRLTVV.

The genes are TRBV10-2 and TRBJ2-7; D ambiguous. Germline values: CDR1 WSHSY, CDR2 SAAADI. This CDR3 contains 12 residues. Trimming removed 8 bases at V and 1 base at J, with 9 bases between. DNA of the CDR3: TGCGCCAGCTCGGGTGGATCCTACGAGCAGTACTTC. Translation gives CASSGGSYEQYF.

V and J are TRBV24-1 and TRBJ2-5; D unclear. Per germline, CDR1 KGHDR and CDR2 SFDVKD. This CDR3 contains 12 residues. The V end lost 5 bases, the J end lost 6 bases, and 9 bases lay between the germline ends. The DNA of the CDR3 is TGTGCCACCAGTGCGTCGTCCCAGACCCAGTACTTC. It codes for CATSASSQTQYF.

This clone was seen a few times. CDR3 loop: CASSQDARGGTGSSPLHF. Written as DNA, the CDR3 is TGTGCCAGCAGCCAAGACGCCCGGGGCGGGACAGGCAGTTCACCCCTCCACTTT. J is TRBJ1-6 and V is TRBV4-2; the match to TRBD1 covers 8 bases. Germline values: CDR1 LGHNA, CDR2 YNFKEQ. This CDR3 region has 18 residues. Trimming cost V 0 bases and J 9 bases; bases outside gene matches: 13.

This rearrangement joins TRBV25-1 to TRBJ1-3, with D possibly being TRBD1 (6 bases). V lost 5 bases to trimming and J lost 0 bases, with 14 bases between them. Germline CDR1 is MGHDK and CDR2 is SYGVNS. The CDR3 spans 16 residues. In DNA, the CDR3 is TGTGCCAGCAGTAACCCGTGGACAGACTCTGGAAACACCATATATTTT. It translates to CASSNPWTDSGNTIYF.

The chain links TRBV7-8 to TRBJ2-5, with TRBD2 matching over 12 bases. The CDR3 has 15 residues. The germline V gene encodes CDR1 SGHVS and CDR2 FQNEAQ. The junction had 0 bases not matched to a gene; V was cut back by 0 bases and J by 4 bases. The CDR3 protein is CASSLALAGGETQYF. The CDR3 coding sequence is TGTGCCAGCAGCTTAGCACTAGCGGGGGGAGAGACCCAGTACTTC. Full variable domain (remainder filled in from reference TRBV7-8 and TRBJ2-5): GAGVSQSPRYKVAKRGQDVALRCDPISGHVSLFWYQQALGQGPEFLTYFQNEAQLDKSGLPSDRFFAERPEGSVSTLKIQRTQQEDSAVYLCASSLALAGGETQYFGPGTRLLVL.

This chain joins TRBV28 and TRBJ2-3; 8 bases align to TRBD1. The CDR3 is 13 residues long. V shed 10 bases and J 3 bases; nucleotides not matched to a gene: 6. The V gene's germline CDR1 is MDHEN and CDR2 SYDVKM. The CDR3 coding sequence is TGTGCCACGGACAGGGATATAACAGATACGCAGTATTTT. It yields the protein CATDRDITDTQYF.

J is TRBJ2-5 and V is TRBV19; D is perhaps TRBD2 (5 bases). Trimming cost V 1 base and J 4 bases, with 10 bases left between them. The CDR3 has 14 residues. The V gene's germline CDR1 is LNHDA and CDR2 SQIVND (reference sequence). This CDR3 reads CASSIGAGVETQYF. In DNA, the CDR3 is TGTGCCAGTAGTATAGGAGCCGGGGTAGAGACCCAGTACTTC.

The chain uses TRBV6-5 and TRBJ1-1, with 11 bases lining up with TRBD1. CDR3 length: 15 amino acids. Trimming took 2 bases from V and 3 from J; bases not matched to a gene: 2. CDR1 MNHEY and CDR2 SVGAGI come from the germline V gene. This CDR3 is CASSYGQGADTEAFF. DNA for the CDR3: TGTGCCAGCAGTTACGGACAGGGGGCGGACACTGAAGCTTTCTTT.

The genes are TRBV2 and TRBJ2-5, with TRBD1 as a possible D gene (6 bases). V lost 5 bases, J lost 5 bases, and 12 bases lay in between. The CDR3 loop spans 13 amino acids. The germline CDR1 and CDR2 sequences are SNHLY and FYNNEI. CDR3 sequence reads: CASSSQGMETQYF. For the CDR3, the DNA is TGTGCCAGCAGTTCACAGGGTATGGAGACCCAGTACTTC.

The V and J genes are TRBV19 and TRBJ2-7; D perhaps matches TRBD1 (6 bases). The V end was cut by 6 bases, the J end by 2 bases, with 17 bases between. Germline V gene sequence: CDR1 LNHDA, CDR2 SQIVND (reference sequence). This CDR3 region has 15 residues. CDR3 bases: TGTGCCAGTAGCCATACCGGGACAACTCCCTACGAGCAGTACTTC. Its translation: CASSHTGTTPYEQYF. The whole variable domain, remainder taken from reference TRBV19 and TRBJ2-7, is DGGITQSPKYLFRKEGQNVTLSCEQNLNHDAMYWYRQDPGQGLRLIYYSQIVNDFQKGDIAEGYSVSREKKESFPLTVTSAQKNPTAFYLCASSHTGTTPYEQYFGPGTRLTVT.